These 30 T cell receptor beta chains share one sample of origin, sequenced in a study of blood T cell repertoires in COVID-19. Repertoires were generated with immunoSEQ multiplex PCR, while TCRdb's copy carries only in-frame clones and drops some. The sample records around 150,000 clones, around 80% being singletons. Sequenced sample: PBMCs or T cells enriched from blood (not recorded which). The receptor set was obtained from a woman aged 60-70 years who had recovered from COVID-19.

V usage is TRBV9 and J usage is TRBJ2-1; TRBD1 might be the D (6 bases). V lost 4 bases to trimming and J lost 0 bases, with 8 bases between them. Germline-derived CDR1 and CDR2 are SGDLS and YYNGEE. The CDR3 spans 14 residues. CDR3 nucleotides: TGTGCCAGCAGCAAACAGGGCTCCTACAATGAGCAGTTCTTC. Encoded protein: CASSKQGSYNEQFF.

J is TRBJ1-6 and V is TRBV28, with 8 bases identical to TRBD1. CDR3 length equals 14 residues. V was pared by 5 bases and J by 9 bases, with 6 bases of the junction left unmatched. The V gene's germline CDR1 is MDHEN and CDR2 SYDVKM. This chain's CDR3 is CASSSGQGTSPLHF. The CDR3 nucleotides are TGTGCCAGCAGTAGCGGACAGGGAACTTCACCCCTCCACTTT.

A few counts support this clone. The CDR3 sequence: CASSVLAGGLHEQFF. CDR3 in DNA: TGTGCCAGCAGCGTACTAGCGGGAGGCCTCCATGAGCAGTTCTTC. The V call is TRBV5-5, the J call TRBJ2-1; 12 bases align to TRBD2. This CDR3 is 15 amino acids long. CDR1 is SGHKS, CDR2 YYEKEE, per germline (reference sequence). Germline trimming cut 4 bases from V and 8 bases from J; bases unmatched to any gene: 7.

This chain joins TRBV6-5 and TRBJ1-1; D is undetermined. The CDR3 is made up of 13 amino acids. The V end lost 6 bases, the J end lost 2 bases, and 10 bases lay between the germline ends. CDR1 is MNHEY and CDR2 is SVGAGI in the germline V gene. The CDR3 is CASRLGRNTEAFF. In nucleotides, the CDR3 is TGTGCCAGCAGGCTAGGGAGAAACACTGAAGCTTTCTTT.

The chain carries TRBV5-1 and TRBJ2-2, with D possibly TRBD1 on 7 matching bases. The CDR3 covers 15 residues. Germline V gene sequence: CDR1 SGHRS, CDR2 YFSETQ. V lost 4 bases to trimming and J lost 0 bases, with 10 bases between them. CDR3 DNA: TGCGCCAGCAGCCGCGGGACAGCGAACACCGGGGAGCTGTTTTTT. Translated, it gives CASSRGTANTGELFF.

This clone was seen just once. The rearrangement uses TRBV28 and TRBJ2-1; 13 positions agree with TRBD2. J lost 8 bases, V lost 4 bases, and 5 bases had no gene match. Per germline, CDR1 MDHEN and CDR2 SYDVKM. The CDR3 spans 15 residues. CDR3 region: CASSSGLAGEDEQFF. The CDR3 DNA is TGTGCCAGCAGTTCCGGACTAGCGGGAGAGGATGAGCAGTTCTTC.

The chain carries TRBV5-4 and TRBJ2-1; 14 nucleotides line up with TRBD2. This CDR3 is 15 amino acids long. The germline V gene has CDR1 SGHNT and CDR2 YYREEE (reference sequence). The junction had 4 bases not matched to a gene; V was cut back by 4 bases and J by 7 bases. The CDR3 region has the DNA TGTGCCAGCAGCCCGACTAGCGGGGGGGCTAATGAGCAGTTCTTC. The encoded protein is CASSPTSGGANEQFF. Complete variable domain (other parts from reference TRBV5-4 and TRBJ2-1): ETGVTQSPTHLIKTRGQQVTLRCSSQSGHNTVSWYQQALGQGPQFIFQYYREEENGRGNFPPRFSGLQFPNYSSELNVNALELDDSALYLCASSPTSGGANEQFFGPGTRLTVL.

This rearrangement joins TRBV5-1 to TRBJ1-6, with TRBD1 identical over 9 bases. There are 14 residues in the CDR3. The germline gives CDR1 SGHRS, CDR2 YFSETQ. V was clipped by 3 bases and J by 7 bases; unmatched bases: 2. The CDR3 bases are TGCGCCAGCAGCTCCGGGACAGGGAATTCACCCCTCCACTTT. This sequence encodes CASSSGTGNSPLHF.

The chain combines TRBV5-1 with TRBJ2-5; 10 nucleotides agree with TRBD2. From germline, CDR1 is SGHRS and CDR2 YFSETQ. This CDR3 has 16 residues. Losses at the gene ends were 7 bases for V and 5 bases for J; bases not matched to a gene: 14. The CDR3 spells CASASLAGVGSETQYF. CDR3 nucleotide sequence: TGCGCCAGCGCGTCGCTAGCGGGAGTGGGGTCGGAGACCCAGTACTTC.

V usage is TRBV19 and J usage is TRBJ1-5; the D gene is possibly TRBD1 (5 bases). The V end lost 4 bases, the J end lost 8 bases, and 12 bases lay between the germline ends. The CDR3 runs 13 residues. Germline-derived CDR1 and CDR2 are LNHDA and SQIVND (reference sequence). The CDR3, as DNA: TGTGCCAGTAGTAATCAGGGTGTGGAGCCCCAGCATTTT. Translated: CASSNQGVEPQHF.

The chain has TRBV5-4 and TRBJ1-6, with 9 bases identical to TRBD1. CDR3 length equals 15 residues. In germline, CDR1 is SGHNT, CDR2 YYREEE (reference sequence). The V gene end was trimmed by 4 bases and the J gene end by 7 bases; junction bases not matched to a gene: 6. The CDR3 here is CASSGGQGTNSPLHF. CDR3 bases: TGTGCCAGCAGCGGGGGACAGGGTACAAATTCACCCCTCCACTTT.

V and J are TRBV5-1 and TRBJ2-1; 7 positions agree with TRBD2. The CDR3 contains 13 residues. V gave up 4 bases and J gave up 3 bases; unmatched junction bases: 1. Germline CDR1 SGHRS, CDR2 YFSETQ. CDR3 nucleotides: TGCGCCAGCAGCCTAGCGGTCTACAATGAGCAGTTCTTC. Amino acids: CASSLAVYNEQFF.

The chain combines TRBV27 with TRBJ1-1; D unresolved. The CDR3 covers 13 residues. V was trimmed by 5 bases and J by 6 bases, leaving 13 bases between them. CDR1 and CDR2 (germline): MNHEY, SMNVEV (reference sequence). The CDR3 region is CASSLLSESEAFF. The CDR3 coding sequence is TGTGCCAGCAGTCTACTCTCTGAGTCTGAAGCTTTCTTT.

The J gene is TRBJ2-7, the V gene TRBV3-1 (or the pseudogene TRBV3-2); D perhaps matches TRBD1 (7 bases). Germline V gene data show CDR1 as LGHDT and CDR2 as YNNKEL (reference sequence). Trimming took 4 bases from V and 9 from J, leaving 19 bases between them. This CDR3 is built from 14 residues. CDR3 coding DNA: TGTGCCAGCAGCCGCGGGGACAGCTCCAGGGGGCAGTACTTC. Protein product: CASSRGDSSRGQYF.

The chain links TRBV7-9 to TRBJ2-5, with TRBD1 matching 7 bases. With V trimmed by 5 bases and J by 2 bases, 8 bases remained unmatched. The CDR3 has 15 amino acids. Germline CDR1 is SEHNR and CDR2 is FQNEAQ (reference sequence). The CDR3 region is CASSRQTGLQETQYF. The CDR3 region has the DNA TGTGCCAGCAGCCGACAGACAGGGTTACAAGAGACCCAGTACTTC.

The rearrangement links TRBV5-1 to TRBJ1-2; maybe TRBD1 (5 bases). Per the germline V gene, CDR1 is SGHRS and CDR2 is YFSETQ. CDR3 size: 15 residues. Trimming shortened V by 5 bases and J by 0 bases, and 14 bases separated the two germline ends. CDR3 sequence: CASRPGTSPNYGYTF. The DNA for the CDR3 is TGCGCCAGCAGACCAGGGACTAGCCCTAACTATGGCTACACCTTC.

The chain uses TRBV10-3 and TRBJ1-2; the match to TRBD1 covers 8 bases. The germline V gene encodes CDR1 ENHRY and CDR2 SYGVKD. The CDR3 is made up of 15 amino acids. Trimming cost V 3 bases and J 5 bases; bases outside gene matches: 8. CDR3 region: CAISEVTGGGYGYTF. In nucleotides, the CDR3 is TGTGCCATCAGTGAAGTCACAGGGGGGGGATATGGCTACACCTTC.

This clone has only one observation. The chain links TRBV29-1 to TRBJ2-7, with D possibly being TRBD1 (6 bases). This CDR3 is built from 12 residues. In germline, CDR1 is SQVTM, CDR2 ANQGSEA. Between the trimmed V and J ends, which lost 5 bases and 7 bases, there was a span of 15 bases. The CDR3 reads CSVLFRGGEQYF. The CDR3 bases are TGCAGCGTTCTCTTCAGGGGTGGAGAGCAGTACTTC.

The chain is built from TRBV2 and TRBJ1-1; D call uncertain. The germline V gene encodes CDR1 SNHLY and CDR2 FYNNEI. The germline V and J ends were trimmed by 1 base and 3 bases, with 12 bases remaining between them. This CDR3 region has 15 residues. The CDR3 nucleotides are TGTGCCAGCAGTGAAGAAGTACGGCGGGACACTGAAGCTTTCTTT. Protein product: CASSEEVRRDTEAFF.

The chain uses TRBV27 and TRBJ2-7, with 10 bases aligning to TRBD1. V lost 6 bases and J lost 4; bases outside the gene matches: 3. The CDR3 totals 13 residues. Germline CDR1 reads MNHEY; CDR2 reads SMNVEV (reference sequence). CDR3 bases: TGTGCCAGCAGGGGACAGGGGCGGTACGAGCAGTACTTC. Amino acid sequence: CASRGQGRYEQYF.

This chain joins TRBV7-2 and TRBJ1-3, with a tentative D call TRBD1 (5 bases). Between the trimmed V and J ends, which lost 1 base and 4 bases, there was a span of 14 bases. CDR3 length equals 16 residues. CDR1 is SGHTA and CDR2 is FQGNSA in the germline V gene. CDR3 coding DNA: TGTGCCAGCAGCTTAGAAGGCCAGGGTAACGGAAACACCATATATTTT. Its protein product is CASSLEGQGNGNTIYF. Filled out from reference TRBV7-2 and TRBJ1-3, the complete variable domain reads GAGVSQSPSNKVTEKGKDVELRCDPISGHTALYWYRQSLGQGLEFLIYFQGNSAPDKSGLPSDRFSAERTGGSVSTLTIQRTQQEDSAVYLCASSLEGQGNGNTIYFGEGSWLTVV.

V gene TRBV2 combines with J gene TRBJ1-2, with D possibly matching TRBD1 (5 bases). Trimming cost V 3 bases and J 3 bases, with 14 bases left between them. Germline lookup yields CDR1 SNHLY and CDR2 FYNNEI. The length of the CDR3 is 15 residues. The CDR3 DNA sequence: TGTGCCAGCAGTGAGGGTACAGGTTTGGACTATGGCTACACCTTC. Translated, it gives CASSEGTGLDYGYTF. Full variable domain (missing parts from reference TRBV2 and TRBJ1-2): EPEVTQTPSHQVTQMGQEVILRCVPISNHLYFYWYRQILGQKVEFLVSFYNNEISEKSEIFDDQFSVERPDGSNFTLKIRSTKLEDSAMYFCASSEGTGLDYGYTFGSGTRLTVV.

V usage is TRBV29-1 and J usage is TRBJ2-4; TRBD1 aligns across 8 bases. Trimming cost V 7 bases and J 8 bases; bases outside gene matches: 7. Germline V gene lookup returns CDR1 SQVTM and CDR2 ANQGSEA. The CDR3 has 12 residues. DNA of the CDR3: TGCAGCGGGGGACAGGATTTGGACATTCAGTACTTC. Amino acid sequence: CSGGQDLDIQYF.

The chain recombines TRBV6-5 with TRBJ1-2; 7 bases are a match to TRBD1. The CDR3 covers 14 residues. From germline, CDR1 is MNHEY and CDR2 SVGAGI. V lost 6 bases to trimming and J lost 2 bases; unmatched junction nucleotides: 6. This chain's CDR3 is CASRMGQMNYGYTF. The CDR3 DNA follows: TGTGCCAGCAGGATGGGACAGATGAACTATGGCTACACCTTC.

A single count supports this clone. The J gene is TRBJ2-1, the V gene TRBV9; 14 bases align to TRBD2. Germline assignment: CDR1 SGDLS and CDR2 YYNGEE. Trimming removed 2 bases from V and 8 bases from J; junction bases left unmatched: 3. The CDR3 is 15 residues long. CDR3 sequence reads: CASSVTSGGAYEQFF. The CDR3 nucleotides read TGTGCCAGCAGCGTGACTAGCGGGGGGGCGTATGAGCAGTTCTTC.

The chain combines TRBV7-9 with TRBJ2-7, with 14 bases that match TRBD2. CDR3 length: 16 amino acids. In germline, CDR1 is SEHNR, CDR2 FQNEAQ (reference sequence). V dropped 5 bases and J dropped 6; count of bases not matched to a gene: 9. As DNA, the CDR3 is TGTGCCAGCAGCCCCCGGGGACTAGCGGGAGTCTCCGAGCAGTACTTC. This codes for CASSPRGLAGVSEQYF.

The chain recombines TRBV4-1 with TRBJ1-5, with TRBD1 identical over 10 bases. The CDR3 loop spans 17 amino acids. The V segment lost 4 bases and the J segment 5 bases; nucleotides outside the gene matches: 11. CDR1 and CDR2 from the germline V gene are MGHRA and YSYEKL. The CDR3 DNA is TGCGCCAGCAGCCGCCAACTGGGACAGGGGAACGATCAGCCCCAGCATTTT. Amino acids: CASSRQLGQGNDQPQHF.

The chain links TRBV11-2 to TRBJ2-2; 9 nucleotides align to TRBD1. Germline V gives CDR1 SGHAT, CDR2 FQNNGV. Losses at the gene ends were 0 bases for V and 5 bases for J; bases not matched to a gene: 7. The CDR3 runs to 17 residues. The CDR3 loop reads CASSLDQQGARTGELFF. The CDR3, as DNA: TGTGCCAGCAGCTTAGATCAACAGGGGGCGCGGACCGGGGAGCTGTTTTTT.

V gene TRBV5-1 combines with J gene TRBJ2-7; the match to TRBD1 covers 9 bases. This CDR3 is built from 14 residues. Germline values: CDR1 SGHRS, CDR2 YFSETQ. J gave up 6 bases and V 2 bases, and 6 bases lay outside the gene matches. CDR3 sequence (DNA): TGCGCCAGCAGCTTAGGGACAGGGAATCCCGAGCAGTACTTC. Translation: CASSLGTGNPEQYF.

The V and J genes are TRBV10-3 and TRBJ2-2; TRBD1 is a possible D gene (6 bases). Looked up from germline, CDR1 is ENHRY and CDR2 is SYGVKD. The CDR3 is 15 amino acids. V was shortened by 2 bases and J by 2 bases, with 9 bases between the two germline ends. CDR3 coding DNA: TGTGCCATCAGTGAGGGGGGCATTAACACCGGGGAGCTGTTTTTT. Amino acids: CAISEGGINTGELFF.